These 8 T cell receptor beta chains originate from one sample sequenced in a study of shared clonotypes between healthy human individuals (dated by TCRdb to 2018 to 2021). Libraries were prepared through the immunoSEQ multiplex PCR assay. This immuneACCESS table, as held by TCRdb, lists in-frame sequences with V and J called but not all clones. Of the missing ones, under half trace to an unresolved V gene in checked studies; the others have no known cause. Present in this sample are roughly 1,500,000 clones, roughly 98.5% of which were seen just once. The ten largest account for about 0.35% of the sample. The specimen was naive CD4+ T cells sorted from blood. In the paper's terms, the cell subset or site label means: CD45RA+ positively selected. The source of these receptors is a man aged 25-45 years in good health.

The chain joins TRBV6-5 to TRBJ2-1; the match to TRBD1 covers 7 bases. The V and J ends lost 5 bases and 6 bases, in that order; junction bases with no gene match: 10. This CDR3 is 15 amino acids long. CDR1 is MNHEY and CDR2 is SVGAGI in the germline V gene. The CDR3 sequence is CASSLSPGQLNEQFF. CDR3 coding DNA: TGTGCCAGCAGTCTTTCTCCGGGACAGCTCAATGAGCAGTTCTTC.

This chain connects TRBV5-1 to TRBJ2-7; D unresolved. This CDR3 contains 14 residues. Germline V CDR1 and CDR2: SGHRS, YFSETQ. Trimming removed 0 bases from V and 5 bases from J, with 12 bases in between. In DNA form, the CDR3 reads TGCGCCAGCAGCTTGGCATCTTCCTTAAACGAGCAGTACTTC. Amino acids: CASSLASSLNEQYF.

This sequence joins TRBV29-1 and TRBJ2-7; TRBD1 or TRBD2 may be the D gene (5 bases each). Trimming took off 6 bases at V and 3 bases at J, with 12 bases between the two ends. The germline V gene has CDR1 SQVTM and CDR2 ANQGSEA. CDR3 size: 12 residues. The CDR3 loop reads CSVQPGGYEQYF. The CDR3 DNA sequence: TGCAGCGTACAACCTGGGGGCTACGAGCAGTACTTC.

CDR3 DNA sequence: TGTGCCAGCAGTTTGGTAGGGCCTAAGTACGAGCAGTACTTC. Translating it yields CASSLVGPKYEQYF. The genes are TRBV27 and TRBJ2-7; D is unclear. V was trimmed by 3 bases and J by 4 bases, leaving 13 bases between them. The CDR3 consists of 14 residues. Germline lookup yields CDR1 MNHEY and CDR2 SMNVEV (reference sequence).

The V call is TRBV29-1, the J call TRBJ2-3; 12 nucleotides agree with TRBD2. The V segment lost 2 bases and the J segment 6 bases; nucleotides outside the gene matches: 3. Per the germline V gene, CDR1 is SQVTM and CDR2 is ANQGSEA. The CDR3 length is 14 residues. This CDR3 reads CSVETSGRTDTQYF. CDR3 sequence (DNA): TGCAGCGTTGAAACTAGCGGGAGGACTGATACGCAGTATTTT.

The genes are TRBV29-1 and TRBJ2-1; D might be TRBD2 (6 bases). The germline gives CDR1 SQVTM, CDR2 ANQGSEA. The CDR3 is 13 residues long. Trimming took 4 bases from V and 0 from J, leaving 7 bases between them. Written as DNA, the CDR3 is TGCAGCGTTGGGACTACCTCCTACAATGAGCAGTTCTTC. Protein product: CSVGTTSYNEQFF.

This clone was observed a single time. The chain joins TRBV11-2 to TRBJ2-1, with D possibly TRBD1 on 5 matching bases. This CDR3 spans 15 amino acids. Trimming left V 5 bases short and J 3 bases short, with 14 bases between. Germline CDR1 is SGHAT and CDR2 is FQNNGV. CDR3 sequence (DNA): TGTGCCAGCAGCCCAGACAGCTATTACTACAATGAGCAGTTCTTC. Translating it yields CASSPDSYYYNEQFF.

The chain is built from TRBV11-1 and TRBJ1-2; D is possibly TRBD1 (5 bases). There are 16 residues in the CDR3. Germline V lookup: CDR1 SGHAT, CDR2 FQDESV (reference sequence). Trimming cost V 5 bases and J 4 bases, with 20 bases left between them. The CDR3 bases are TGTGCCAGCAGCCCAGGGTCAGTGCAGGGAGGCTATGGCTACACCTTC. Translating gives CASSPGSVQGGYGYTF.